This T cell receptor beta chain was sequenced for a study of blood T cell repertoires in COVID-19. Study-level information: Some COVID-19 samples were acute and others convalescent; all came from the United States, Italy and Spain. The cDNA or gDNA used as material had been derived from T cells, B-cell-depleted T cells, or PBMCs.

The authors' processing: Reference gene primer amplification yielded estimated nucleated cell counts. TCRdb's table, derived via immunoSEQ multiplex PCR, lists solely in-frame clones and lacks some. V and J calls plus clone size are reproduced from that table; the DNA served to infer D and trimming. The profile shows 180,000 or so clones, around 87% of them singletons. V lost 5 bases, J lost 2 bases, and 9 bases stayed unmatched. This CDR3 region has 17 residues. Germline CDR1 reads SGHDT; CDR2 reads YYEEEE. The receptor was isolated from a man aged 35 to 55 with active or convalescent COVID-19. Sequenced: peripheral blood. This sequence joins TRBV5-6 and TRBJ2-3; 12 bases fit TRBD2. CDR3 bases: TGTGCCAGCAGGGAACGGACTAGCGGGGATCACACAGATACGCAGTATTTT. This codes for CASRERTSGDHTDTQYF.